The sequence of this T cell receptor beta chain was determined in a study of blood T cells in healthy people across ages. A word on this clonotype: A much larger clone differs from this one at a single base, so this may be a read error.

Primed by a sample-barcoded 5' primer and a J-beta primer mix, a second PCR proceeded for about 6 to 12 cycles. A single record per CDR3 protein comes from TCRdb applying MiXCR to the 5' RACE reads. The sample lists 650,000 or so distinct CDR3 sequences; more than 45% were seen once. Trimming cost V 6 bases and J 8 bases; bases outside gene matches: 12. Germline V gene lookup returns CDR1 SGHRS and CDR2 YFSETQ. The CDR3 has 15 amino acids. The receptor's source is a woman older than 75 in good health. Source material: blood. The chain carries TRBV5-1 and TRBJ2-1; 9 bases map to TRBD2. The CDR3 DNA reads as TGCGCCAGCAACCTATGGTCCGGGACTAGCTATGAGCAGTTCTTC. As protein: CASNLWSGTSYEQFF.